Listed below are T cell receptor beta chains from one sample, sequenced in a study of T cell clusters in autoimmune cytopenias. TCRdb reprocessed the multiplex PCR reads and keeps a single row for each CDR3 protein, giving no DNA. This sample lists roughly 3,900 distinct CDR3 sequences; its ten largest clones have approximately 15%. The specimen was peripheral blood. All receptors derive from a human donor with an autoimmune cytopenia or autoimmune hepatitis (not recorded which). Both conserved end residues are part of each CDR3. The listing skips clone size in some rows; elsewhere it reads once, few, many or a size class.

J gene | V gene | clone size | CDR3 length | CDR3 protein
TRBJ2-7 | TRBV27 | medium-sized | 14 | CASSPYGYPYEQYF
TRBJ2-5 | TRBV14 | . | 11 | CASSQPDGRYF
TRBJ1-1 | TRBV27 | . | 13 | CASSPYGSTEAFF
TRBJ1-1 | TRBV6-2/TRBV6-3 | . | 16 | CASSYFPRVMNTEAFF
TRBJ2-1 | TRBV6-6 | . | 14 | CASSYSRVYNEQFF
TRBJ2-1 | TRBV13 | medium-sized | 15 | CASGTSSFSYNEQFF
TRBJ2-7 | TRBV19 | medium-sized | 15 | CASSTGGTGDYEQYF
TRBJ2-5 | TRBV6-5 | . | 18 | CASSFSPGGGLFRETQYF
TRBJ2-7 | TRBV10-2 | . | 15 | CASSESRTGAYEQYF
TRBJ2-1 | TRBV7-6 | . | 14 | CASSLVGGKNEQFF
TRBJ2-2 | TRBV6-1 | . | 14 | CASNGWGRTGELFF
TRBJ2-5 | TRBV30 | medium-sized | 13 | CAGTGPFQETQYF
TRBJ1-2 | TRBV29-1 | medium-sized | 17 | CSVEDPGQVGPSYGYTF
TRBJ2-2 | TRBV19 | large | 15 | CASGSWGAATGELFF
TRBJ2-1 | TRBV6-1 | . | 14 | CASRASGNYNEQFF
TRBJ2-5 | TRBV18 | medium-sized | 14 | CASSPGEPSHPQYF
TRBJ2-3 | TRBV10-3 | medium-sized | 16 | CAISEPPGQGTDTQYF
TRBJ2-7 | TRBV6-1 | . | 17 | CASSNPGTSGSSYEQYF
TRBJ2-1 | TRBV6-1 | . | 15 | CASSENRGRFNEQFF
TRBJ2-7 | TRBV15 | . | 14 | CATSVRDRVDEQYF
TRBJ2-1 | TRBV6-2/TRBV6-3 | . | 15 | CASSLGRGDYNEQFF
TRBJ2-7 | TRBV5-8 | . | 15 | CASSLAGGAPYEQYF
TRBJ2-1 | TRBV6-1 | . | 14 | CATKTSGRYNEQFF
TRBJ2-2 | TRBV5-1 | . | 16 | CASSLSGTGNTGELFF
TRBJ1-2 | TRBV6-5 | . | 14 | CASSQNWGAYGYTF
TRBJ1-5 | TRBV6-2/TRBV6-3 | . | 15 | CASSYSGVSNQPQHF
TRBJ2-3 | TRBV6-4 | . | 16 | CASSKTPTSSTDTQYF
TRBJ2-7 | TRBV2 | . | 19 | CASRRLAGGDKAKSYEQYF
TRBJ2-1 | TRBV6-6 | . | 11 | CASSYSDEQFF
TRBJ2-7 | TRBV19 | medium-sized | 17 | CASSPLPTVSFAYEQYF
TRBJ2-7 | TRBV18 | . | 15 | CASSHDSLGSYEQYF
TRBJ1-1 | TRBV19 | . | 14 | CASNNGPTNTEAFF
TRBJ2-7 | TRBV6-6 | medium-sized | 11 | CASRWGYEQYF
TRBJ2-7 | TRBV27 | . | 12 | CASGISSYEQYF
TRBJ2-1 | TRBV7-6 | . | 13 | CASSMRGREEQFF
TRBJ2-7 | TRBV6-5 | medium-sized | 13 | CASSYSKGYEQYF
TRBJ2-2 | TRBV6-6 | . | 15 | CASSYSAGGPGELFF
TRBJ2-7 | TRBV30 | . | 15 | CAWNLGGKGSYEQYF
TRBJ2-1 | TRBV6-6 | . | 16 | CASRPGREGRGGEQFF
TRBJ2-2 | TRBV12-3/TRBV12-4 | . | 14 | CASSFMGDTGELFF
TRBJ2-7 | TRBV15 | medium-sized | 14 | CATQRYRGQGEQYF
TRBJ2-7 | TRBV27 | . | 17 | CASSPQIWTSGNYEQYF
TRBJ2-6 | TRBV30 | . | 18 | CAWLIGTGELSGANVLTF
TRBJ2-3 | TRBV20-1 | . | 17 | CSARGGGLAGYTDTQYF
TRBJ1-2 | TRBV5-4 | . | 13 | CASSLANERGYTF
TRBJ2-3 | TRBV7-9 | medium-sized | 15 | CASSSIDPTTDTQYF
TRBJ1-3 | TRBV19 | . | 13 | CASSPWGGNTIYF
TRBJ2-2 | TRBV19 | medium-sized | 12 | CACSGSTGELFF
TRBJ2-2 | TRBV27 | . | 13 | CATSYGGAGELFF
TRBJ1-1 | TRBV19 | medium-sized | 14 | CASSIDWGDTEAFF
TRBJ2-3 | TRBV19 | large | 14 | CASSRGGSTDTQYF
TRBJ2-5 | TRBV24-1 | . | 17 | CATSEPDGQGMGETQYF
TRBJ2-1 | TRBV6-1 | . | 13 | CASTKVLVDEQFF
TRBJ2-7 | TRBV6-1 | . | 12 | CASSDGSYEQYF
TRBJ2-2 | TRBV6-5 | . | 17 | CASSPTSGRPRSGELFF